This record looks at one T cell receptor beta chain sequence and its context. This clonotype has more than one count but fewer than ten. It has no known antigen specificity. No base qualities exist here, and no much larger clone lies one base off it. V was cut back by 2 bases and J by 8 bases, leaving a gap of 18 bases between them. Spanning cysteine to phenylalanine, the CDR3 consists of 15 amino acids. The only DNA kept is the CDR3, 45 bases in frame from the first base. CDR1 and CDR2 are read off the germline V gene as SGHVS and FQNEAQ. The sample was run on an Illumina HiSeq 1500. TCRdb redid the processing of the public reads, applying fastp at Q25 and MiXCR, and retained in-frame beta chains. Rows with one shared CDR3 protein collapse into an entry with the most common genes and DNA. A total of around 740,000 distinct CDR3 sequences appear in this sample, roughly 35% of them only once. The ten largest account for 2.5% to 3.5% of the sample.

This specimen comes from a study of T cell repertoires in cytomegalovirus infection (dated by TCRdb to between 2019 and 2020). Broadly, across the study: Donor HLA type was relevant to the analysis, as public TCR beta signatures indicated carriage of CMV infection together with the matching HLA type. Overall study results and their limits: The ex vivo response was dominated by HLA-C-restricted CMV-specific TCR beta clonotypes, and the single most frequent clonotype in two of eight donors was supplied by these HLA-C-restricted clonotypes. In both this cohort and an independent roughly 350-donor cohort, the cumulative frequency of public TCR beta family members distinguished carriers of CMV infection plus the relevant HLA type.

The TCR was taken from a human donor in good health (CMV status not recorded). Some clones in this sample may be carry-over from other donors' samples. The chain is made from TRBV7-8 and TRBJ1-2, with TRBD1 tentatively as D gene (6 bases match). The specimen was PBMCs. The CDR3 reads as follows: CASSLTFVGGKGYTF. Read as DNA, the sequence is TGTGCCAGCAGCTTAACTTTCGTAGGGGGTAAGGGCTACACCTTC.